The rows below give T cell receptor beta chains drawn from one sample of a study of CD4 and CD8 cells across lung adenocarcinoma regions. Via MiXCR, TCRdb re-called the PCR reads, giving one row per CDR3 protein. This sample has approximately 24,000 distinct CDR3 sequences; around 56% occur once, and the top ten carry roughly half. The sequenced sample consisted of CD8+ T cells from the center of a lung tumor. All receptors derive from a male donor with lung adenocarcinoma. The CD4 and CD8 labels of this study may be unreliable. Both conserved end residues are part of each CDR3.

>TRBV15|TRBJ2-3
CATSKGRVSTDTQYF
>TRBV9|TRBJ1-1
CASSPRGSLIPNTEAFF
>TRBV27|TRBJ1-5
CASSLIGKSNQPQHF
>TRBV4-1|TRBJ2-5
CASSQDRGGRASETQYF
>TRBV11-2|TRBJ2-1
CASSLDWQGNEQFF
>TRBV6-1|TRBJ2-2
CASKTGQSNTGELFF
>TRBV7-7|TRBJ2-1
CASSSDRGGEQFF
>TRBV19|TRBJ1-5
CASSLSRGPYQPQHF
>TRBV10-3|TRBJ2-3
CAGIGVGDTETQYF
>TRBV4-1|TRBJ2-5
CASSQDKGTQYF
>TRBV27|TRBJ2-4
CAAGPGGPAKDTQYF
>TRBV27|TRBJ2-3
CARRRGLGAKDTQYF
>TRBV6-1|.
CASSGDRRREQYF
>TRBV27|TRBJ2-4
CASRALGAKNTQYF
>TRBV6-1|TRBJ2-5
CASRVDRTQETQYF
>TRBV10-3|TRBJ2-1
CAISDWGANHNEQFF
>TRBV6-1|TRBJ2-4
CASSEALAGAGTFGDKNIQYF
>TRBV3-1|TRBJ2-1
CAVEAQNEQFF
>TRBV5-1|TRBJ2-6
CASSLDRLGGSGANVLTF
>TRBV7-2|.
CASSLAGTEAYEQYF
>TRBV6-1|TRBJ2-5
CASSDKPGGGGRDQETQYF
>TRBV20-1|.
CSAPRSGSDEQYF
>TRBV7-8|TRBJ2-3
CASSLERSGGTDTQYF
>TRBV6-1|TRBJ2-5
CASSTGQGRETQYF